Presented here are 13 T cell receptor beta chains from one specimen sequenced in a study of cytomegalovirus exposure and HLA in healthy donors. Primers for the PCR totalled 60 Vbeta and 13 Jbeta. TCRdb keeps only in-frame clones here, not all; method: immunoSEQ multiplex PCR. The sample records some 150,000 clones, over 65% being singletons. The material sequenced was PBMCs. Every receptor here comes from a woman aged 35 to 49 in good health and CMV-seronegative.

The chain couples TRBV4-2 to TRBJ1-2; maybe TRBD1 (5 bases). This CDR3 is built from 17 residues. Germline V gene lookup returns CDR1 LGHNA and CDR2 YNFKEQ. V was pared by 4 bases and J by 2 bases, with 20 bases between. In DNA form, the CDR3 reads TGTGCCAGCAGCCCTATGACAGAATCGATGATAAACTATGGCTACACCTTC. This encodes CASSPMTESMINYGYTF.

Note on this clone: One end of the junction does not line up with germline, which may come from a read error. The genes are TRBV7-7 and TRBJ2-1; TRBD2 agrees at 9 bases. This CDR3 contains 14 residues. CDR1 and CDR2 from the germline V gene are SSHAT and FNYEAQ (reference sequence). The CDR3 sequence is CASSSGLANNEQFF. For the CDR3, the DNA is TGTGCTAGCAGCTCCGGACTAGCGAACAATGAGCAGTTCTTC.

The genes are TRBV6-5 and TRBJ2-5; D perhaps matches TRBD2 (6 bases). The germline V and J ends were trimmed by 1 base and 4 bases, with 10 bases remaining between them. The CDR3 runs 14 residues. Germline V CDR1 and CDR2: MNHEY, SVGAGI. The CDR3 region is CASSYLGLLETQYF. For the CDR3, the DNA is TGTGCCAGCAGTTACTTGGGACTGCTAGAGACCCAGTACTTC.

In this sample, this clone turned up a few times. The rearrangement uses TRBV5-3 and TRBJ2-2, with D uncertain. TRBV5-3 qualifies as an ORF whose function is uncertain. This CDR3 comprises 15 residues. V lost 0 bases to trimming and J lost 0 bases, with 6 bases between them. CDR3 bases: TGTGCCAGAAGCTTGGCGGAGTCGAACACCGGGGAGCTGTTTTTT. This translates into CARSLAESNTGELFF.

The rearrangement uses TRBV5-1 and TRBJ2-3, with a possible D match to TRBD2 (6 bases). Germline V gene lookup returns CDR1 SGHRS and CDR2 YFSETQ. V dropped 4 bases and J dropped 3 bases, with 15 bases sitting between them. This CDR3 spans 15 amino acids. In DNA, the CDR3 is TGCGCCAGCAGCGCGGGTAACGGGGGAACAGATACGCAGTATTTT. Its protein product is CASSAGNGGTDTQYF.

The J gene is TRBJ1-1, the V gene TRBV11-3; D is possibly TRBD1 (5 bases). The CDR3 covers 13 residues. Trimming shortened V by 1 base and J by 4 bases, and 7 bases separated the two germline ends. Germline CDR1 SGHNT, CDR2 YENEEA. The CDR3 DNA follows: TGTGCCAGCAGCTTAGTCGGGGGCACTGAAGCTTTCTTT. Amino acid sequence: CASSLVGGTEAFF.

CDR3 loop: CASSLGGRRDGELFF. The CDR3 DNA follows: TGTGCCAGCAGCTTGGGAGGTCGGAGGGATGGGGAGCTGTTTTTT. The chain is built from TRBV5-6 and TRBJ2-2, with D possibly TRBD2 on 6 matching bases. Germline assignment: CDR1 SGHDT and CDR2 YYEEEE. Trimming removed 0 bases from V and 8 bases from J, with 14 bases in between. This CDR3 comprises 15 residues. Filled out from reference TRBV5-6 and TRBJ2-2, the complete variable domain reads DAGVTQSPTHLIKTRGQQVTLRCSPKSGHDTVSWYQQALGQGPQFIFQYYEEEERQRGNFPDRFSGHQFPNYSSELNVNALLLGDSALYLCASSLGGRRDGELFFGEGSRLTVL.

The chain links TRBV28 to TRBJ1-1, with 8 bases aligning to TRBD1. Germline loops: CDR1 MDHEN, CDR2 SYDVKM. Unmatched junction bases numbered 14, after V lost 5 bases and J lost 0 bases. The CDR3 loop spans 18 amino acids. CDR3 residues: CASSPWTGSIAMNTEAFF. The CDR3 DNA is TGTGCCAGCAGTCCCTGGACAGGGTCAATAGCAATGAACACTGAAGCTTTCTTT.

The gene calls are TRBV5-4 and TRBJ2-7; the match to TRBD1 covers 7 bases. The CDR3 totals 14 residues. With 4 bases clipped from V and 2 bases from J, the junction kept 6 bases outside the gene matches. The germline CDR1 and CDR2 sequences are SGHNT and YYREEE (reference sequence). The CDR3 nucleotides are TGTGCCAGCAGCCCGAGGGACAGCCCCTACGAGCAGTACTTC. Translation gives CASSPRDSPYEQYF.

The CDR3 is CASSPGTAEANYGYTF. For the CDR3, the DNA is TGTGCCAGCAGCCCTGGGACAGCCGAAGCTAACTATGGCTACACCTTC. The rearrangement uses TRBV28 and TRBJ1-2; TRBD1 aligns across 7 bases. Germline loops: CDR1 MDHEN, CDR2 SYDVKM. Unmatched junction bases numbered 10, after V lost 6 bases and J lost 0 bases. The CDR3 has 16 amino acids.

This chain uses TRBV28 with TRBJ2-7; TRBD1 matches 9 bases. The CDR3 is 15 amino acids. After removal of 5 bases from V and 2 bases from J, the junction contained 7 bases not matched to a gene. Per germline, CDR1 MDHEN and CDR2 SYDVKM. CDR3 sequence reads: CASSEGQGGPYEQYF. The CDR3 DNA sequence: TGTGCCAGCAGTGAGGGACAGGGAGGTCCCTACGAGCAGTACTTC.

The J gene is TRBJ1-1, the V gene TRBV19; D uncertain. The V gene's germline CDR1 is LNHDA and CDR2 SQIVND (reference sequence). With 6 bases removed from V and 3 bases from J, the gap between germline ends came to 11 bases. This CDR3 is built from 13 residues. The CDR3 sequence is CASSPGRDTEAFF. Written as DNA, the CDR3 is TGTGCCAGTAGCCCGGGGAGAGACACTGAAGCTTTCTTT.

CDR3 residues: CASSRGGTEGTQYF. CDR3 DNA sequence: TGTGCCAGCAGCCGAGGTGGCACGGAGGGGACCCAGTACTTC. V is TRBV7-2 and J is TRBJ2-5, with a tentative D call TRBD2 (6 bases). Germline V gene data show CDR1 as SGHTA and CDR2 as FQGNSA. V lost 5 bases to trimming and J lost 7 bases, with 17 bases between them. The CDR3 runs to 14 residues.